A single sample is the source of the 20 T cell receptor beta chains below, sequenced in a study of patients with pleural tuberculosis. TCRdb reprocessed the reads via MiXCR and lists one record per CDR3 protein. The sample lists roughly 27,000 distinct CDR3 sequences, under 20% seen once, with 3.5% in the top ten. Sequenced: peripheral blood. Receptors were obtained from a human donor with pleural tuberculosis.

The sample holds many counts of this clonotype. The J gene is TRBJ1-2, the V gene TRBV24-1; a possible D gene is TRBD1 (5 bases). Germline V gene sequence: CDR1 KGHDR, CDR2 SFDVKD. The V end was cut by 4 bases, the J end by 8 bases, with 13 bases between. This CDR3 has 13 amino acids. In nucleotides, the CDR3 is TGTGCCACCAGTGACTGGGGCGCGGGCGGCTACACCTTC. The encoded protein is CATSDWGAGGYTF.

This clonotype has ten or more counts. The rearrangement uses TRBV4-1 and TRBJ1-1; maybe TRBD1 (5 bases). This CDR3 has 15 residues. The V end lost 0 bases, the J end lost 6 bases, and 14 bases lay between the germline ends. Germline V lookup: CDR1 MGHRA, CDR2 YSYEKL. CDR3 coding DNA: TGCGCCAGCAGCCAAGAGGGGGGGGGGTTCGCTGAAGCTTTCTTT. This encodes CASSQEGGGFAEAFF.

This clonotype was counted at least ten times. The chain links TRBV5-6 to TRBJ1-1; D gene ambiguous. Germline CDR1 SGHDT, CDR2 YYEEEE. The CDR3 has 12 amino acids. V lost 5 bases, J lost 7 bases, and 12 bases lay in between. The CDR3 reads CASSRSLGEAFF. The CDR3 DNA reads as TGTGCCAGCAGTCGGTCCCTGGGTGAAGCTTTCTTT.

Worth noting for this clonotype: One base away lies a much larger clone, so this may be a sequencing read error. The rearrangement links TRBV11-2 to TRBJ1-1; no clear D gene. CDR1 and CDR2 from the germline V gene are SGHAT and FQNNGV. This CDR3 region has 15 residues. The CDR3 loop is CASNLEFSLNTEAFF. The CDR3 nucleotides are TGTGCCAGCAACTTAGAATTCTCCTTAAACACTGAAGCTTTCTTT. Full variable domain (outside the CDR3, taken from reference TRBV11-2 and TRBJ1-1): EAGVAQSPRYKIIEKRQSVAFWCNPISGHATLYWYQQILGQGPKLLIQFQNNGVVDDSQLPKDRFSAERLKGVDSTLKIQPAKLEDSAVYLCASNLEFSLNTEAFFGQGTRLTVV.

This clonotype was seen ten or more times. The chain employs TRBV7-6 and TRBJ1-1, with no clear D. The CDR3 length is 13 residues. Germline CDR1 and CDR2: SGHVS and FNYEAQ. The V end lost 5 bases, the J end lost 1 base, and 8 bases lay between the germline ends. CDR3 protein: CASSPLKNTEAFF. CDR3 nucleotides: TGTGCCAGCAGCCCACTGAAGAACACTGAAGCTTTCTTT.

This clonotype occurred many times. V is TRBV12-3 or TRBV12-4 and J is TRBJ1-2; D might be TRBD1 (5 bases). V was pared by 9 bases and J by 4 bases, with 12 bases between. There are 12 residues in the CDR3. CDR3: CASTGTPYGYTF. The DNA for the CDR3 is TGTGCCAGTACCGGGACGCCCTATGGCTACACCTTC.

This clonotype was detected many times. This chain links TRBV3-1 with TRBJ2-1; no reliable D call. Germline lookup yields CDR1 LGHDT and CDR2 YNNKEL (reference sequence). The CDR3 consists of 17 residues. Trimming took off 2 bases at V and 7 bases at J, with 21 bases between the two ends. The DNA for the CDR3 is TGTGCCAGCAGCCAAACTCCACTTTTGATGTCCGGAAATGAGCAGTTCTTC. This translates into CASSQTPLLMSGNEQFF.

This clonotype was seen ten or more times. The gene calls are TRBV10-3 and TRBJ2-7, with D uncertain. CDR3 length: 14 amino acids. Between the trimmed V and J ends, which lost 4 bases and 0 bases, there was a span of 10 bases. CDR1 and CDR2 (germline): ENHRY, SYGVKD. CDR3 coding DNA: TGTGCCATCAGTGCAGAGGACGGCTCCTACGAGCAGTACTTC. Encoded protein: CAISAEDGSYEQYF.

This clonotype was recorded at least ten times. The chain uses TRBV7-9 and TRBJ2-7; TRBD1 matches 7 bases. Germline CDR1 and CDR2: SEHNR and FQNEAQ (reference sequence). The CDR3 is 14 amino acids. V lost 0 bases to trimming and J lost 12 bases; unmatched junction nucleotides: 11. The CDR3 coding sequence is TGTGCCAGCAGCTTAGCTTTGGGACAGCCTAATGTGTACTTC. Protein: CASSLALGQPNVYF. Based on the CDR3 plus reference TRBV7-9 and TRBJ2-7, the full variable domain is DTGVSQNPRHKITKRGQNVTFRCDPISEHNRLYWYRQTLGQGPEFLTYFQNEAQLEKSRLLSDRFSAERPKGSFSTLEIQRTEQGDSAMYLCASSLALGQPNVYFGPGTRLTVT.

By frequency in the sample, this clonotype is medium-sized. The gene calls are TRBV6-1 and TRBJ2-3; D is unclear. The germline V and J ends were trimmed by 5 bases and 2 bases, with 8 bases remaining between them. CDR1 is MNHNS and CDR2 is SASEGT in the germline V gene. The CDR3 totals 13 residues. The CDR3 sequence is CASSPDTTDTQYF. CDR3 sequence (DNA): TGTGCCAGCAGTCCAGACACCACAGATACGCAGTATTTT.

This clonotype was counted many times. The chain couples TRBV5-8 to TRBJ2-4, with D possibly being TRBD1 or TRBD2 (6 bases each). The germline V gene has CDR1 SGHTS and CDR2 YDEGEE. CDR3 length: 17 residues. Trimming removed 0 bases from V and 6 bases from J, with 19 bases in between. The CDR3 loop is CASSLDGFLGGGNIQYF. The CDR3 nucleotides read TGTGCCAGCAGCTTGGACGGCTTCCTAGGAGGGGGAAACATTCAGTACTTC. The full variable domain, completed using reference TRBV5-8 and TRBJ2-4, is EAGVTQSPTHLIKTRGQQATLRCSPISGHTSVYWYQQALGLGLQFLLWYDEGEERNRGNFPPRFSGRQFPNYSSELNVNALELEDSALYLCASSLDGFLGGGNIQYFGAGTRLSVL.

Ten or more counts support this clonotype. The chain employs TRBV20-1 and TRBJ2-3; D is possibly TRBD2 (5 bases). The germline gives CDR1 DFQATT, CDR2 SNEGSKA (reference sequence). The CDR3 sequence is 14 residues long. V was shortened by 2 bases and J by 0 bases, with 9 bases between the two germline ends. Here the CDR3 DNA reads TGCAGTGCTAGACCCACGGGGAGCACAGATACGCAGTATTTT. As protein: CSARPTGSTDTQYF.

The chain combines TRBV7-9 with TRBJ2-1; D remains unclear. CDR1 SEHNR and CDR2 FQNEAQ come from the germline V gene (reference sequence). Between the trimmed V and J ends, which lost 5 bases and 0 bases, there was a span of 14 bases. This CDR3 has 16 amino acids. CDR3 sequence reads: CASSLLTRSSYNEQFF. CDR3 nucleotide sequence: TGTGCCAGCAGCCTGCTGACTCGAAGCTCCTACAATGAGCAGTTCTTC. The full variable domain, completed using reference TRBV7-9 and TRBJ2-1, is DTGVSQNPRHKITKRGQNVTFRCDPISEHNRLYWYRQTLGQGPEFLTYFQNEAQLEKSRLLSDRFSAERPKGSFSTLEIQRTEQGDSAMYLCASSLLTRSSYNEQFFGPGTRLTVL.

This clonotype was seen at least ten times. The chain combines TRBV7-2 with TRBJ2-5; no clear D gene. Germline V CDR1 and CDR2: SGHTA, FQGNSA. V lost 1 base and J lost 2, with 8 bases in between. There are 14 residues in the CDR3. The CDR3, as DNA: TGTGCCAGCAGCTTAGGGGCTCGACAAGAGACCCAGTACTTC. It yields the protein CASSLGARQETQYF.

As concerns this clonotype: A much larger clone sits a single nucleotide away, making a read error possible. V is TRBV14 and J is TRBJ2-6, with 10 nucleotides matching TRBD1. With V trimmed by 4 bases and J by 2 bases, 11 bases remained unmatched. The germline CDR1 and CDR2 sequences are SGHDN and FVKESK. The length of the CDR3 is 19 residues. The CDR3 nucleotides are TGTGCCAGCAGCCGAGGAGGGACAGGGGTGTTGGCTGGGGCCAACGTCCTGACTTTC. Its translation: CASSRGGTGVLAGANVLTF.

By share, this clonotype counts as medium-sized. CDR3 DNA sequence: TGTGCCAGCAGTTTTTTAGGGGGGGACACTGAAGCTTTCTTT. It encodes CASSFLGGDTEAFF. The rearrangement joins TRBV27 to TRBJ1-1, with a tentative D call TRBD1 (6 bases). Germline V lookup: CDR1 MNHEY, CDR2 SMNVEV (reference sequence). The CDR3 has 14 residues. V was cut by 3 bases and J by 3 bases, with 11 bases left in between.

This clonotype is labeled medium-sized (0.01 to 0.1%). The chain combines TRBV20-1 with TRBJ1-1, with a tentative D call TRBD1 (6 bases). Trimming took 4 bases from V and 3 from J, leaving 12 bases between them. The V gene's germline CDR1 is DFQATT and CDR2 SNEGSKA (reference sequence). The CDR3 is made up of 13 amino acids. CDR3 protein: CSATRQEYTEAFF. CDR3 in DNA: TGCAGTGCTACTAGACAGGAATACACTGAAGCTTTCTTT.

Ten or more counts support this clonotype. The rearrangement uses TRBV5-1 and TRBJ2-7, with 10 bases matching TRBD2. V shed 7 bases and J 3 bases; nucleotides not matched to a gene: 4. CDR3 size: 13 residues. Per germline, CDR1 SGHRS and CDR2 YFSETQ. The CDR3 is CASGKREGYEQYF. DNA of the CDR3: TGCGCCAGCGGGAAGCGGGAGGGCTACGAGCAGTACTTC. Looking up the rest from reference TRBV5-1 and TRBJ2-7 gives the full variable domain: KAGVTQTPRYLIKTRGQQVTLSCSPISGHRSVSWYQQTPGQGLQFLFEYFSETQRNKGNFPGRFSGRQFSNSRSEMNVSTLELGDSALYLCASGKREGYEQYFGPGTRLTVT.

This clonotype was recorded many times. The gene calls are TRBV10-3 and TRBJ2-3; 8 nucleotides agree with TRBD2. Per the germline V gene, CDR1 is ENHRY and CDR2 is SYGVKD. V lost 6 bases and J lost 2; bases outside the gene matches: 7. This CDR3 region has 15 residues. CDR3 region: CAISPGSGNTDTQYF. CDR3 in DNA: TGTGCCATCAGCCCCGGTAGCGGGAACACAGATACGCAGTATTTT.

This clonotype has ten or more counts. The chain combines TRBV18 with TRBJ2-1, with 8 bases aligning to TRBD2. The germline V gene encodes CDR1 KGHSH and CDR2 LQKENI. This CDR3 contains 15 residues. The V segment lost 6 bases and the J segment 9 bases; nucleotides outside the gene matches: 13. CDR3 sequence (DNA): TGTGCCAGCTCGACCGGAGCGGGAGTAGTTGGTGAGCAGTTCTTC. Its translation is CASSTGAGVVGEQFF.